The clone carrying this T cell receptor beta chain occurred many times. Antigen: not known. The data are from a study of CD8 T cells in ankylosing spondylitis. Overall study results and limits: The clones that were linked to disease were reported to be significantly enriched in matched synovial fluid samples from ankylosing spondylitis patients. It appeared that ankylosing spondylitis blood was characterized by a TCR beta motif of several highly homologous variants. Earlier literature documents some of the motif variants in reactive arthritis synovial fluid and blood.

Between the trimmed V and J ends, which lost 4 bases and 0 bases, there was a span of 5 bases. Germline V CDR1 and CDR2: SGHKS, YYEKEE (reference sequence). The CDR3 is 13 amino acids. Libraries for TCR beta were made by quantitative 5'-RACE with molecular barcodes. MiXCR, applied by TCRdb to the 5' RACE reads, yields one record per CDR3 protein. Of some 200,000 distinct CDR3 sequences listed, roughly 25% are singletons. This receptor was obtained from a male donor with ankylosing spondylitis or in good health (not recorded which). V is TRBV5-5 and J is TRBJ1-5, with no clear D. The sequencing sample was made of blood, either unsorted or a sorted T cell fraction (not recorded which). As DNA, the CDR3 is TGTGCCAGCAGCCGTGATAGCAATCAGCCCCAGCATTTT. It yields the protein CASSRDSNQPQHF.